A single sample is the source of the 27 T cell receptor beta chains below, sequenced in a study of T-cell reconstitution after alpha-beta-depleted transplantation in children. Library preparation (for TCRbeta) was performed with unique molecular identifiers. TCRdb re-analysed the PCR reads in MiXCR, keeping a single row per CDR3 protein. The data hold 200,000 to 250,000 distinct CDR3 sequences, with roughly a tenth observed a single time. The sequenced sample was PBMCs, obtained before TCRalphabeta/CD19-depleted stem cell transplant. These receptors were obtained from a child in the first two years of life with acute myeloid leukemia, due to receive a stem cell transplant.

This clonotype appeared a few times. Here the CDR3 DNA reads TGTGCCGCGCTCCGAGGGAATGAGCAGTTCTTC. Translated: CAALRGNEQFF. The V call is TRBV5-3, the J call TRBJ2-1, with D perhaps matching TRBD2 (5 bases). TRBV5-3 carries the ORF label, with uncertain function. V shed 10 bases and J shed 7 bases, with 12 bases lying between them. This CDR3 is 11 amino acids long.

This clonotype has a handful of counts. The chain employs TRBV18 and TRBJ2-5; D call uncertain. V was clipped by 0 bases and J by 4 bases, with 9 bases between them. The germline V gene has CDR1 KGHSH and CDR2 LQKENI. CDR3 length equals 14 residues. The CDR3 region is CASSPPMGRETQYF. DNA for the CDR3: TGTGCCAGCTCACCACCGATGGGCCGAGAGACCCAGTACTTC.

In this sample, this clonotype turned up a few times. The chain joins TRBV10-3 to TRBJ2-5; the match to TRBD2 covers 9 bases. V was pared by 4 bases and J by 1 base, with 1 base of the junction left unmatched. The CDR3 contains 14 residues. CDR1 and CDR2 from the germline V gene are ENHRY and SYGVKD. The CDR3 reads CAISGTSVQETQYF. CDR3 nucleotides: TGTGCCATCAGTGGGACTAGCGTCCAAGAGACCCAGTACTTC.

This clonotype has ten or more counts. The rearrangement links TRBV5-1 to TRBJ1-1; D is uncertain. V was cut by 1 base and J by 7 bases, with 11 bases left in between. Germline-derived CDR1 and CDR2 are SGHRS and YFSETQ. The CDR3 consists of 13 residues. The CDR3 protein is CASSLLDEGEAFF. The DNA of the CDR3 is TGCGCCAGCAGCTTGTTGGATGAAGGTGAAGCTTTCTTT. Full variable domain (outside the CDR3, taken from reference TRBV5-1 and TRBJ1-1): KAGVTQTPRYLIKTRGQQVTLSCSPISGHRSVSWYQQTPGQGLQFLFEYFSETQRNKGNFPGRFSGRQFSNSRSEMNVSTLELGDSALYLCASSLLDEGEAFFGQGTRLTVV.

This clonotype was detected many times. Here the CDR3 reads CASSLSLAGIHEQYF. CDR3 nucleotide sequence: TGTGCCAGCAGCTTAAGTCTAGCGGGTATCCACGAGCAGTACTTC. This chain connects TRBV11-2 to TRBJ2-7; 8 bases agree with TRBD2. J gave up 5 bases and V 2 bases, and 8 bases lay outside the gene matches. Germline CDR1 and CDR2: SGHAT and FQNNGV. This CDR3 is 15 amino acids long.

This clonotype showed up just a few times. The chain combines TRBV6-2 or TRBV6-3 with TRBJ1-2; 9 bases line up with TRBD1. Trimming removed 5 bases from V and 4 bases from J; junction bases left unmatched: 8. Germline CDR1 is MNHEY and CDR2 is SVGEGT. The CDR3 covers 15 residues. The CDR3 sequence: CASSPKGTGLYGYTF. Here the CDR3 DNA reads TGTGCCAGCAGTCCCAAGGGGACAGGGCTCTATGGCTACACCTTC.

This chain links TRBV19 with TRBJ2-7; TRBD2 agrees at 11 bases. Germline CDR1 and CDR2: LNHDA and SQIVND (reference sequence). V gave up 4 bases and J gave up 4 bases; unmatched junction bases: 6. The CDR3 sequence is 15 residues long. The DNA for the CDR3 is TGTGCCAGTAGTACCACTAGCGGGAGAATGTACGAGCAGTACTTC. It yields the protein CASSTTSGRMYEQYF.

Ten or more counts support this clonotype. The chain joins TRBV7-2 to TRBJ2-5, with 9 bases fitting TRBD2. V shed 5 bases, J shed 4 bases, and the junction held 8 bases outside the gene matches. CDR1 and CDR2 from the germline V gene are SGHTA and FQGNSA. The CDR3 runs to 15 residues. Here the CDR3 reads CASSIEAGGLETQYF. DNA for the CDR3: TGTGCCAGCAGCATAGAAGCGGGGGGATTAGAGACCCAGTACTTC. The full variable domain, with the rest looked up from reference TRBV7-2 and TRBJ2-5, is GAGVSQSPSNKVTEKGKDVELRCDPISGHTALYWYRQSLGQGLEFLIYFQGNSAPDKSGLPSDRFSAERTGGSVSTLTIQRTQQEDSAVYLCASSIEAGGLETQYFGPGTRLLVL.

The gene calls are TRBV2 and TRBJ2-3; perhaps TRBD2 as D (6 bases). The CDR3 totals 14 residues. Germline V gene sequence: CDR1 SNHLY, CDR2 FYNNEI. Trimming took off 7 bases at V and 3 bases at J, with 14 bases between the two ends. The CDR3 is CASISAGMTDTQYF. The CDR3 DNA is TGTGCCAGCATCAGCGCGGGGATGACAGATACGCAGTATTTT.

This clonotype was observed at least ten times. CDR3 nucleotide sequence: TGTGCCAGCAGCGTAGAACGTAATTCACCCCTCCACTTT. It translates to CASSVERNSPLHF. The V gene is TRBV9, the J gene TRBJ1-6, with unresolved D. The CDR3 loop spans 13 amino acids. CDR1 SGDLS and CDR2 YYNGEE come from the germline V gene. The germline V and J ends were trimmed by 0 bases and 6 bases, with 4 bases remaining between them.

In this sample, this clonotype turned up many times. The rearrangement uses TRBV29-1 and TRBJ1-5; 7 bases are shared with TRBD1. Germline V gene lookup returns CDR1 SQVTM and CDR2 ANQGSEA. The CDR3 is 13 amino acids. Trimming cost V 7 bases and J 4 bases; bases outside gene matches: 7. This CDR3 is CSGSQGSNQPQHF. The CDR3 DNA sequence: TGCAGCGGGTCACAGGGGAGTAATCAGCCCCAGCATTTT. The whole variable domain, remainder taken from reference TRBV29-1 and TRBJ1-5, is SAVISQKPSRDICQRGTSLTIQCQVDSQVTMMFWYRQQPGQSLTLIATANQGSEATYESGFVIDKFPISRPNLTFSTLTVSNMSPEDSSIYLCSGSQGSNQPQHFGDGTRLSIL.

The chain carries TRBV30 and TRBJ2-6; D unresolved. CDR1 and CDR2 from the germline V gene are GTSNPN and SVGIG (reference sequence). V gave up 6 bases and J gave up 0 bases, with 3 bases separating them. The CDR3 contains 12 residues. This chain's CDR3 is CACGSGANVLTF. CDR3 bases: TGTGCCTGCGGCTCTGGGGCCAACGTCCTGACTTTC. The whole variable domain, filled in from reference TRBV30 and TRBJ2-6, reads SQTIHQWPATLVQPVGSPLSLECTVEGTSNPNLYWYRQAAGRGLQLLFYSVGIGQISSEVPQNLSASRPQDRQFILSSKKLLLSDSGFYLCACGSGANVLTFGAGSRLTVL.

This clonotype was counted at least ten times. The V gene is TRBV4-2, the J gene TRBJ1-2; D is perhaps TRBD1 (6 bases). This CDR3 is built from 15 residues. Germline CDR1 and CDR2: LGHNA and YNFKEQ. Between the trimmed V and J ends, which lost 1 base and 7 bases, there was a span of 16 bases. This CDR3 reads CASSQGDTRTGGYTF. The CDR3 region has the DNA TGTGCCAGCAGCCAAGGGGACACCCGGACGGGTGGCTACACCTTC.

This clonotype came up a few times. The V gene is TRBV5-5, the J gene TRBJ1-1; D gene unclear. The CDR3 sequence is 13 residues long. CDR1 is SGHKS and CDR2 is YYEKEE in the germline V gene (reference sequence). V was shortened by 2 bases and J by 5 bases, with 10 bases between the two germline ends. The CDR3 nucleotides read TGTGCCAGCAGCTTTAGGTCGGGGACTGAAGCTTTCTTT. Translating gives CASSFRSGTEAFF.

This clonotype has more than one count but fewer than ten. The gene calls are TRBV19 and TRBJ1-1; possibly TRBD1 for D (6 bases). Between the trimmed V and J ends, which lost 0 bases and 0 bases, there was a span of 11 bases. There are 16 residues in the CDR3. Germline values: CDR1 LNHDA, CDR2 SQIVND (reference sequence). The CDR3 reads CASSIDPTGVNTEAFF. The DNA for the CDR3 is TGTGCCAGTAGTATAGACCCGACAGGTGTGAACACTGAAGCTTTCTTT.

The chain combines TRBV7-2 with TRBJ2-1, with a possible D match to TRBD2 (7 bases). The CDR3 contains 16 residues. The V gene lost 4 bases and the J gene lost 5 bases, with 18 bases spanning the gap. Germline V gives CDR1 SGHTA, CDR2 FQGNSA. CDR3 in DNA: TGTGCCAGCAGCTCGCTAGGGGGGGGCTTTAACAATGAGCAGTTCTTC. Amino acid sequence: CASSSLGGGFNNEQFF.

This clonotype has ten or more counts. The V and J genes are TRBV28 and TRBJ2-1; D call uncertain. V was trimmed by 6 bases and J by 8 bases, leaving 8 bases between them. The germline V gene has CDR1 MDHEN and CDR2 SYDVKM. The CDR3 sequence is 11 residues long. The CDR3 spells CASSPMDEQFF. Written as DNA, the CDR3 is TGTGCCAGCAGCCCTATGGATGAGCAGTTCTTC.

This clonotype was picked up many times. The rearrangement links TRBV14 to TRBJ2-7; TRBD2 agrees at 10 bases. The CDR3 loop spans 14 amino acids. CDR1 and CDR2 from the germline V gene are SGHDN and FVKESK. The V gene end was trimmed by 6 bases and the J gene end by 5 bases; junction bases not matched to a gene: 7. CDR3 coding DNA: TGTGCCAGCAGTTTGAGCGGGAGGGGACACGAGCAGTACTTC. Its protein is CASSLSGRGHEQYF.

There are many counts of this clonotype. V and J are TRBV7-8 and TRBJ2-5, with 8 positions matching TRBD2. The CDR3 runs to 15 residues. From germline, CDR1 is SGHVS and CDR2 FQNEAQ. V trimming: 0 bases; J trimming: 5 bases; junction bases outside the gene matches: 5. CDR3 sequence: CASSLAPSGSETQYF. The CDR3 DNA is TGTGCCAGCAGCTTAGCGCCCAGCGGGAGTGAGACCCAGTACTTC.

This clonotype was seen repeatedly, ten times or more. The rearrangement uses TRBV20-1 and TRBJ2-5; D perhaps matches TRBD1 (5 bases). The length of the CDR3 is 12 residues. Looked up from germline, CDR1 is DFQATT and CDR2 is SNEGSKA (reference sequence). V lost 4 bases to trimming and J lost 3 bases, with 9 bases between them. CDR3 DNA sequence: TGCAGTGCTAATGGCAGGGAAGAGACCCAGTACTTC. Its protein is CSANGREETQYF.

This clonotype was counted many times. V and J are TRBV5-1 and TRBJ2-7; D is unclear. CDR3 length equals 13 residues. V was cut by 4 bases and J by 4 bases, with 12 bases left in between. CDR1 and CDR2 from the germline V gene are SGHRS and YFSETQ. As DNA, the CDR3 is TGCGCCAGCAGCCCCCGACCGGAATACGAGCAGTACTTC. Translating it yields CASSPRPEYEQYF.

This clonotype was recorded at least ten times. The chain links TRBV12-3 or TRBV12-4 to TRBJ1-1; perhaps TRBD1 as D (5 bases). The CDR3 is made up of 14 amino acids. V dropped 8 bases and J dropped 1 base, with 14 bases sitting between them. The chain's CDR3 is CASGLGVTNTEAFF. The DNA of the CDR3 is TGTGCCAGCGGGTTAGGGGTTACGAACACTGAAGCTTTCTTT.

As regards this clonotype: This clone may be a read error of a much larger clone one base away. CDR3 sequence: CAGSLHKATNEKLFF. DNA of the CDR3: TGCGCCGGCAGCCTACACAAAGCAACTAATGAAAAACTGTTTTTT. The chain uses TRBV5-1 and TRBJ1-4; D gene unclear. The CDR3 length is 15 residues. CDR1 is SGHRS, CDR2 YFSETQ, per germline.

This clonotype was seen at least ten times. This chain joins TRBV10-2 and TRBJ2-5; D uncertain. Trimming removed 1 base at V and 3 bases at J, with 3 bases between. This CDR3 contains 12 residues. Germline values: CDR1 WSHSY, CDR2 SAAADI. As DNA, the CDR3 is TGCGCCAGCAGTGAGTATGAAGAGACCCAGTACTTC. It encodes CASSEYEETQYF.

The table lists this clonotype with a few counts. One end of the junction varies from germline; a read error may be responsible. This chain connects TRBV27 to TRBJ1-2; a weak D match, TRBD1 (6 bases). CDR3 length: 14 amino acids. Germline values: CDR1 MNHEY, CDR2 SMNVEV (reference sequence). Here the CDR3 DNA reads TGCACCAGCAGTTCCCGACAGGAACACTATGGCTACACCTTC. It codes for CTSSSRQEHYGYTF.

This clonotype was recorded at least ten times. The chain is built from TRBV30 and TRBJ1-2; D is unclear. The CDR3 runs 16 residues. Trimming took off 2 bases at V and 0 bases at J, with 16 bases between the two ends. CDR1 is GTSNPN, CDR2 SVGIG, per germline (reference sequence). For the CDR3, the DNA is TGTGCCTGGAGTATAAAGTTGGCAGGAGCTAACTATGGCTACACCTTC. Its translation: CAWSIKLAGANYGYTF.

This clonotype has ten or more counts. The gene calls are TRBV24-1 and TRBJ2-7; D is tentatively TRBD1 or TRBD2 (5 bases each). The germline CDR1 and CDR2 sequences are KGHDR and SFDVKD. The CDR3 loop spans 15 amino acids. Trimming removed 4 bases from V and 2 bases from J, with 14 bases in between. CDR3 protein: CATSESGTPTYEQYF. The CDR3 region has the DNA TGTGCCACCAGTGAATCCGGGACGCCTACCTACGAGCAGTACTTC.